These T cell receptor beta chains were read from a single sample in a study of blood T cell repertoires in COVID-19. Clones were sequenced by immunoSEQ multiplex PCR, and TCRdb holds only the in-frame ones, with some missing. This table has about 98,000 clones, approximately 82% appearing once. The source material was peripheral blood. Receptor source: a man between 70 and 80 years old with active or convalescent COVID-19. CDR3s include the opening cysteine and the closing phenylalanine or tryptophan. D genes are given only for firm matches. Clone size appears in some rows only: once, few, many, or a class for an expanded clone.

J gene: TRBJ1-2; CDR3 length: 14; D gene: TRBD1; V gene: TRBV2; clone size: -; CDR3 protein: CASSEGDRRNGYTF; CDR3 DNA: TGTGCCAGCAGTGAAGGGGACAGGAGAAATGGCTACACCTTC
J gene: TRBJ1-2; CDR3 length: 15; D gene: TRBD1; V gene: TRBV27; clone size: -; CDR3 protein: CASSPSRTGGYGYTF; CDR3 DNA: TGTGCCAGCAGTCCATCCCGGACAGGGGGCTATGGCTACACCTTC
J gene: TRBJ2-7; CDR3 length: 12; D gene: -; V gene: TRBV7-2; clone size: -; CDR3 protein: CASSRGLYEQYF; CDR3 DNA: TGTGCCAGCAGCCGAGGACTATACGAGCAGTACTTC
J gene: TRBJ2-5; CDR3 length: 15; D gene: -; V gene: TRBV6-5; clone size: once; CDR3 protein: CASLSTLGPQETQYF; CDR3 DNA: TGTGCCAGCTTGAGTACACTAGGACCCCAAGAGACCCAGTACTTC
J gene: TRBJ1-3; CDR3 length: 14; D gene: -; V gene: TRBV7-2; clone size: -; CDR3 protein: CASSPGLGGNTIYF; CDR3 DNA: TGTGCCAGCAGCCCCGGACTCGGGGGAAACACCATATATTTT
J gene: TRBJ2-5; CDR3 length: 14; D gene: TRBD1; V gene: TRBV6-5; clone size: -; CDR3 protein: CASTNRQGQETQYF; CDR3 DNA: TGTGCCAGCACCAATCGACAGGGCCAAGAGACCCAGTACTTC
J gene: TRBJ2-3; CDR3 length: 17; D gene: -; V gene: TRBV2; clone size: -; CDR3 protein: CASSEGSGLPSTDTQYF; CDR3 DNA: TGTGCCAGCAGTGAAGGGAGTGGTTTACCAAGCACAGATACGCAGTATTTT
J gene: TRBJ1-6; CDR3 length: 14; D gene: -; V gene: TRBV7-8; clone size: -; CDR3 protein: CASSPQKGDSPLHF; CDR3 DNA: TGTGCCAGCAGCCCTCAGAAAGGAGACTCACCCCTCCACTTT
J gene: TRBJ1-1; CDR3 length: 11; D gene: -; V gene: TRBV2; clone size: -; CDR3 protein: CASSSSGEAFF; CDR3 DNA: TGTGCCAGCAGCTCTTCAGGGGAAGCTTTCTTT
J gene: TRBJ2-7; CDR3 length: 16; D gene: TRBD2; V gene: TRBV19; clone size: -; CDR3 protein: CASRASGGPSSYEQYF; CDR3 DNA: TGTGCCAGTAGGGCGAGCGGGGGGCCCAGCTCCTACGAGCAGTACTTC
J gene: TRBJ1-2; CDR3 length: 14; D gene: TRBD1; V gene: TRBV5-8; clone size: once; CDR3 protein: CASSRQGAVYGYTF; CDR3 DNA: TGTGCCAGCAGCCGGCAGGGGGCCGTCTATGGCTACACCTTC
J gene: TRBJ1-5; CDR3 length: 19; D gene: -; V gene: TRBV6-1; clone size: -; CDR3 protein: CASSEWRVGQGDGNQPQHF; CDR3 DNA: TGTGCCAGCAGTGAATGGAGGGTAGGGCAGGGTGACGGCAATCAGCCCCAGCATTTT
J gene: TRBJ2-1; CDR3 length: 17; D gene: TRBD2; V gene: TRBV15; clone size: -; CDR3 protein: CATSRTSGEASYNEQFF; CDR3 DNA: TGTGCCACCAGCAGAACTAGCGGGGAGGCCTCCTACAATGAGCAGTTCTTC
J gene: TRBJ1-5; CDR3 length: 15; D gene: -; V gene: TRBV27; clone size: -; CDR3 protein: CASSFTRYSNQPQHF; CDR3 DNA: TGTGCCAGCAGTTTTACGCGGTATAGCAATCAGCCCCAGCATTTT
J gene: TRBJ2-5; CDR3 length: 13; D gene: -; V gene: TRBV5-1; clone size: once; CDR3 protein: CASSLVQGETQYF; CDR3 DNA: TGCGCCAGCAGCTTGGTCCAGGGAGAGACCCAGTACTTC
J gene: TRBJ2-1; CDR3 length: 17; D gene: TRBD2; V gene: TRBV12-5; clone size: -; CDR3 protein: CASGSQPGRGGRGEQFF; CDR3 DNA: TGTGCTAGTGGTTCCCAGCCTGGACGCGGGGGGCGGGGTGAGCAGTTCTTC
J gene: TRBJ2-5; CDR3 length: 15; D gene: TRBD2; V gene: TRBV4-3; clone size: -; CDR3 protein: CASSQGLAGQETQYF; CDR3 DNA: TGCGCCAGCAGCCAAGGACTAGCGGGGCAAGAGACCCAGTACTTC
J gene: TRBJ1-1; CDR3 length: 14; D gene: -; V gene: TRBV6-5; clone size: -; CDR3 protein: CASSSQERSTEAFF; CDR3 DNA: TGTGCCAGCAGTTCACAGGAACGATCCACTGAAGCTTTCTTT
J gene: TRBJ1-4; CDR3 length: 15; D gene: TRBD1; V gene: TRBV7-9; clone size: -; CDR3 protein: CASSAWTGRGEKLFF; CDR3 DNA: TGTGCCAGCAGCGCCTGGACAGGGCGAGGGGAAAAACTGTTTTTT
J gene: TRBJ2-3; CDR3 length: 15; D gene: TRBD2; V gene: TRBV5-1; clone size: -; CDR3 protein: CASSPGTSGTDTQYF; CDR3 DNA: TGCGCCAGCAGCCCCGGGACTAGCGGCACAGATACGCAGTATTTT
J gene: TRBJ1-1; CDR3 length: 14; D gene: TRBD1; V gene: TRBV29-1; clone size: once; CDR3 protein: CSVLPGQIDIKAFF; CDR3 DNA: TGCAGCGTACTACCGGGACAGATTGATATCAAGGCTTTCTTT
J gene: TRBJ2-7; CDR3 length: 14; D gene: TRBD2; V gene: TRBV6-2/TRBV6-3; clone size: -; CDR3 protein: CASSYGAGEGEQYF; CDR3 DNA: TGTGCCAGCAGTTACGGAGCGGGGGAGGGCGAGCAGTACTTC